This T cell receptor beta chain was profiled in a study of blood T cell repertoires in COVID-19. Study summary: From the United States, Italy and Spain came samples of acute and convalescent COVID-19.

Trimming cost V 2 bases and J 4 bases, with 14 bases left between them. This CDR3 is built from 14 residues. The germline CDR1 and CDR2 sequences are GTSNPN and SVGIG (reference sequence). The repertoire was sequenced with immunoSEQ multiplex PCR; TCRdb's copy has only in-frame clones and lacks some. The sample carries approximately 360,000 clones, around 87% recorded once. The clonotype originates from a man in his forties or fifties in a cohort exposed to, infected with or recovered from COVID-19 (not recorded which). The chain carries TRBV30 and TRBJ2-5, with unresolved D. Sequenced: PBMCs or T cells enriched from blood (not recorded which). Here the CDR3 DNA reads TGTGCCTGGAGTCCAGTCCGGGTCGGAGAGACCCAGTACTTC. Its protein is CAWSPVRVGETQYF.